These 24 T cell receptor beta chains came from one sample sequenced in a study of cytomegalovirus exposure and HLA in healthy donors. PCR used 60 Vbeta primers and 13 Jbeta primers. Method: immunoSEQ multiplex PCR; TCRdb's copy keeps in-frame clones and lacks some. The table records 100,000 to 150,000 clones, around 78% of them present only once. Sequencing input: PBMCs. These receptors came from a man between 45 and 60 years old in good health and CMV-seronegative.

The V gene is TRBV13, the J gene TRBJ1-5; D is ambiguous. The CDR3 is 14 residues long. Germline lookup yields CDR1 PRHDT and CDR2 FYEKMQ (reference sequence). V was pared by 1 base and J by 5 bases, with 9 bases between. The CDR3 nucleotides read TGTGCCAGCAGCTTAGTACCGCGGGATCAGCCCCAGCATTTT. This codes for CASSLVPRDQPQHF.

V and J are TRBV9 and TRBJ1-6; D not resolved. With 2 bases removed from V and 8 bases from J, the gap between germline ends came to 11 bases. Germline CDR1 SGDLS, CDR2 YYNGEE. This CDR3 region has 14 residues. CDR3 sequence reads: CASSVSLRDSPLHF. CDR3 DNA: TGTGCCAGCAGCGTGTCATTGCGCGATTCACCCCTCCACTTT.

This clone was seen a few times. The V call is TRBV6-1, the J call TRBJ2-7; 9 bases align to TRBD2. The trim removed 6 bases at V and 6 bases at J, leaving 12 bases unmatched. The CDR3 spans 15 residues. In germline, CDR1 is MNHNS, CDR2 SASEGT. CDR3 sequence: CASRGASGVTGEQYV. The CDR3 nucleotides read TGTGCCAGCAGGGGGGCTAGCGGGGTGACTGGCGAGCAGTACGTC.

This clone was picked up one time. The chain links TRBV6-1 to TRBJ2-7, with a possible D match to TRBD1 (5 bases). V was shortened by 10 bases and J by 0 bases, with 19 bases between the two germline ends. The CDR3 extends over 15 amino acids. Germline CDR1 is MNHNS and CDR2 is SASEGT. CDR3 DNA sequence: TGTGCCACCGCCTATACCAGGGATTCCTCCTACGAGCAGTACTTC. It is translated as CATAYTRDSSYEQYF.

The chain carries TRBV2 and TRBJ1-2; D remains unclear. Germline lookup yields CDR1 SNHLY and CDR2 FYNNEI. This CDR3 comprises 11 residues. The V end was cut by 10 bases, the J end by 8 bases, with 14 bases between. This chain's CDR3 is CATPRIAGYTF. The CDR3 coding sequence is TGTGCCACGCCCCGAATTGCGGGCTACACCTTC.

This chain links TRBV6-1 with TRBJ1-2; no reliable D call. The V and J ends lost 6 bases and 6 bases respectively, with 14 bases between them. From germline, CDR1 is MNHNS and CDR2 SASEGT. The CDR3 contains 13 residues. CDR3 nucleotide sequence: TGTGCCAGCAGGGAGAGCGGCAAGGATGGCTACACCTTC. It codes for CASRESGKDGYTF.

The CDR3 sequence: CASKQGGSHRNQPQHF. The DNA of the CDR3 is TGTGCCAGCAAACAGGGAGGGTCCCATAGAAATCAGCCCCAGCATTTT. This chain connects TRBV2 to TRBJ1-5; weak D call: TRBD1 (6 bases). The CDR3 is made up of 16 amino acids. Trimming shortened V by 7 bases and J by 4 bases, and 20 bases separated the two germline ends. CDR1 and CDR2 from the germline V gene are SNHLY and FYNNEI.

The chain combines TRBV6-1 with TRBJ2-1; a weak D match, TRBD2 (6 bases). Germline loops: CDR1 MNHNS, CDR2 SASEGT. V was pared by 4 bases and J by 9 bases, with 13 bases between. This CDR3 region has 13 residues. The CDR3 sequence: CASSASIGGEQFF. The CDR3 DNA reads TGTGCCAGCAGTGCATCCATCGGGGGTGAGCAGTTCTTC.

V is TRBV28 and J is TRBJ1-1, with unresolved D. Germline V gene lookup returns CDR1 MDHEN and CDR2 SYDVKM. CDR3 size: 11 residues. V was shortened by 3 bases and J by 6 bases, with 5 bases between the two germline ends. The CDR3 here is CASSFAAEAFF. The CDR3 DNA follows: TGTGCCAGCAGTTTCGCGGCTGAAGCTTTCTTT.

The rearrangement uses TRBV7-9 and TRBJ2-7; 10 bases align to TRBD1. The CDR3 has 13 amino acids. CDR1 SEHNR and CDR2 FQNEAQ come from the germline V gene (reference sequence). The trim removed 5 bases at V and 2 bases at J, leaving 0 bases unmatched. CDR3 amino acids: CASSGTGAYEQYV. The CDR3 DNA reads as TGTGCCAGCAGCGGGACAGGGGCCTACGAGCAGTACGTC.

This clone came up once. This chain links TRBV12-5 with TRBJ2-2; 7 bases are a match to TRBD2. The CDR3 consists of 15 residues. Unmatched junction bases numbered 11, after V lost 6 bases and J lost 7 bases. CDR1 and CDR2 from the germline V gene are LGHNT and FRNRAP. In DNA, the CDR3 is TGTGCTAGTGGCCTGGACGCCTCGGGGGGCGGGGAGCTGTTTTTT. It encodes CASGLDASGGGELFF.

A remark on this clone: Within the sample, other DNA sequences also encode this same CDR3. The V gene is TRBV5-1, the J gene TRBJ1-1, with a weak D call TRBD1 (6 bases). The CDR3 is made up of 14 amino acids. Germline V CDR1 and CDR2: SGHRS, YFSETQ. Deletions cut 0 bases from V and 2 bases from J, with 8 bases between. The CDR3 reads CASSLGQVNTEAFF. The DNA of the CDR3 is TGCGCCAGCAGCTTGGGACAGGTTAACACTGAAGCTTTCTTT.

A word on this clone: One end of the junction varies from germline; a read error may be responsible. This chain links TRBV7-9 with TRBJ2-6; D is unresolved. Germline lookup yields CDR1 SEHNR and CDR2 FQNEAQ (reference sequence). The CDR3 contains 14 residues. The DNA for the CDR3 is TGTTCCAGCACGTTTTTAGCTGGGGCCAACGTCCTGACTTTC. Translation gives CSSTFLAGANVLTF.

Note on this clone: Other DNA sequences in the same sample also yield this CDR3. CDR3 in DNA: TGTGCCAGCAGCCAAGATCCACAAGGAGGCAATCAGCCCCAGCATTTT. It yields the protein CASSQDPQGGNQPQHF. The chain couples TRBV4-2 to TRBJ1-5; the D is unclear. Trimming cost V 0 bases and J 2 bases, with 11 bases left between them. The CDR3 spans 16 residues. Germline values: CDR1 LGHNA, CDR2 YNFKEQ.

V and J are TRBV5-4 and TRBJ2-1, with TRBD2 as a possible D gene (6 bases). V was cut by 1 base and J by 0 bases, with 8 bases left in between. The germline CDR1 and CDR2 sequences are SGHNT and YYREEE (reference sequence). This CDR3 region has 15 residues. The CDR3 region is CASSLIAASYNEQFF. Written as DNA, the CDR3 is TGTGCCAGCAGCTTGATAGCGGCCTCCTACAATGAGCAGTTCTTC. Based on the CDR3 plus reference TRBV5-4 and TRBJ2-1, the full variable domain is ETGVTQSPTHLIKTRGQQVTLRCSSQSGHNTVSWYQQALGQGPQFIFQYYREEENGRGNFPPRFSGLQFPNYSSELNVNALELDDSALYLCASSLIAASYNEQFFGPGTRLTVL.

This chain uses TRBV4-3 with TRBJ1-2; D gene ambiguous. V was pared by 0 bases and J by 4 bases, with 9 bases between. This CDR3 has 14 amino acids. From germline, CDR1 is LGHNA and CDR2 YSLEER. The CDR3 region is CASSQDARSYGYTF. The CDR3 bases are TGCGCCAGCAGCCAAGATGCCAGAAGCTATGGCTACACCTTC.

The chain has TRBV19 and TRBJ1-4; 8 positions agree with TRBD1. The germline V gene encodes CDR1 LNHDA and CDR2 SQIVND (reference sequence). V was pared by 3 bases and J by 5 bases, with 5 bases of the junction left unmatched. The CDR3 contains 15 residues. CDR3 residues: CASSIYGQGNEKLFF. CDR3 sequence (DNA): TGTGCCAGTAGTATCTACGGACAGGGAAATGAAAAACTGTTTTTT.

The genes are TRBV7-8 and TRBJ2-6; D gene uncertain. This CDR3 has 16 residues. V lost 2 bases to trimming and J lost 4 bases, with 12 bases between them. Germline-derived CDR1 and CDR2 are SGHVS and FQNEAQ. In nucleotides, the CDR3 is TGTGCCAGCAGCTTATTGAAGGAGTGGGGGGCCAACGTCCTGACTTTC. Translating it yields CASSLLKEWGANVLTF.

This chain links TRBV7-2 with TRBJ2-7, with a tentative D call TRBD2 (6 bases). Between the trimmed V and J ends, which lost 4 bases and 2 bases, there was a span of 12 bases. Germline-derived CDR1 and CDR2 are SGHTA and FQGNSA. The CDR3 consists of 14 residues. CDR3 sequence: CASSSRDLTYEQYF. DNA for the CDR3: TGTGCCAGCAGCTCCCGGGACTTAACCTACGAGCAGTACTTC.

The chain is built from TRBV9 and TRBJ1-1, with D unresolved. The V gene's germline CDR1 is SGDLS and CDR2 YYNGEE. The V gene lost 0 bases and the J gene lost 3 bases, with 6 bases spanning the gap. This CDR3 has 13 amino acids. In DNA, the CDR3 is TGTGCCAGCAGCGTAGCGGACTACACTGAAGCTTTCTTT. Its protein product is CASSVADYTEAFF.

The gene calls are TRBV7-2 and TRBJ1-2; D is possibly TRBD1 (5 bases). This CDR3 has 14 amino acids. Trimming shortened V by 0 bases and J by 3 bases, and 8 bases separated the two germline ends. Germline V gene sequence: CDR1 SGHTA, CDR2 FQGNSA. CDR3 nucleotide sequence: TGTGCCAGCAGCTTAGCGCAGGGTTACTATGGCTACACCTTC. Amino acids: CASSLAQGYYGYTF. Together with reference TRBV7-2 and TRBJ1-2, the CDR3 gives the full variable domain: GAGVSQSPSNKVTEKGKDVELRCDPISGHTALYWYRQSLGQGLEFLIYFQGNSAPDKSGLPSDRFSAERTGGSVSTLTIQRTQQEDSAVYLCASSLAQGYYGYTFGSGTRLTVV.

This clone has a single count. The genes are TRBV4-1 and TRBJ2-7; no clear D gene. Trimming pared 1 base from V and 2 bases from J, leaving 9 bases between. From germline, CDR1 is MGHRA and CDR2 YSYEKL. The CDR3 length is 14 residues. This CDR3 is CASSQVAGTYEQYF. The DNA for the CDR3 is TGCGCCAGCAGCCAAGTGGCAGGAACCTACGAGCAGTACTTC.

The genes are TRBV9 and TRBJ1-3; D possibly corresponds to TRBD1 (5 bases). The CDR3 covers 16 residues. Trimming took off 0 bases at V and 3 bases at J, with 13 bases between the two ends. The germline gives CDR1 SGDLS, CDR2 YYNGEE. CDR3 region: CASSVVGDSFGNTIYF. CDR3 nucleotide sequence: TGTGCCAGCAGCGTAGTGGGTGACAGTTTTGGAAACACCATATATTTT.

This clone showed up just a few times. The chain uses TRBV6-1 and TRBJ2-7; 8 bases match TRBD1. V shed 7 bases and J 3 bases; nucleotides not matched to a gene: 5. The CDR3 contains 13 residues. Germline loops: CDR1 MNHNS, CDR2 SASEGT. The CDR3 region is CASTPGTGYEQYV. DNA of the CDR3: TGTGCCAGCACCCCCGGGACAGGCTACGAGCAGTACGTC.